This entry lists 11 T cell receptor beta chains sequenced from one sample in a study of T cell repertoires in cytomegalovirus infection. TCRdb redid the calling of the reads with MiXCR, one entry per CDR3 protein. The sample yields 680,000 or so distinct CDR3 sequences, under 40% seen once. Source material: PBMCs. The receptors stem from a human donor in good health (CMV status not recorded). Some clones in this sample may be carry-over from other donors' samples.

A remark on this clonotype: Just one base apart from a much larger clone, this may be a read error. This chain links TRBV27 with TRBJ2-5, with 8 bases that match TRBD1. The CDR3 extends over 13 amino acids. The germline V gene has CDR1 MNHEY and CDR2 SMNVEV (reference sequence). The J segment lost 3 bases and the V segment lost 6 bases, leaving 3 bases of the junction unmatched. CDR3 region: CASRQTGEETQYF. CDR3 nucleotides: TGTGCCAGCAGACAGACAGGGGAAGAGACCCAGTACTTC.

The chain carries TRBV20-1 and TRBJ1-1; D is unclear. The V end lost 2 bases, the J end lost 0 bases, and 7 bases lay between the germline ends. Germline V CDR1 and CDR2: DFQATT, SNEGSKA (reference sequence). The length of the CDR3 is 13 residues. CDR3 loop: CSARSPLNTEAFF. The CDR3 DNA is TGCAGTGCTAGAAGTCCGCTGAACACTGAAGCTTTCTTT.

About this clonotype: A read error may explain this, as a much larger clone is one base away. This rearrangement joins TRBV7-6 to TRBJ2-5; 10 bases line up with TRBD2. The CDR3 covers 17 residues. The germline V gene has CDR1 SGHVS and CDR2 FNYEAQ. CDR3 sequence (DNA): TGTGCCAGCAGCTTATTATATGAGCGGGAGGGCCCAGAGACCCGGTACTTC. Its protein is CASSLLYEREGPETRYF.

The chain employs TRBV20-1 and TRBJ2-1, with D unresolved. The CDR3 covers 15 residues. From germline, CDR1 is DFQATT and CDR2 SNEGSKA (reference sequence). V was pared by 6 bases and J by 5 bases, with 20 bases between. The CDR3 nucleotides read TGCAGTGCCCTGACTCACCATAGACCAAACAATGAGCAGTTCTTC. This gives the protein CSALTHHRPNNEQFF.

This chain links TRBV19 with TRBJ2-7; D is undetermined. The V gene lost 2 bases and the J gene lost 0 bases, with 14 bases spanning the gap. Germline V gives CDR1 LNHDA, CDR2 SQIVND (reference sequence). The CDR3 has 16 amino acids. The chain's CDR3 is CASSINPGFSSYEQYF. Here the CDR3 DNA reads TGTGCCAGTAGTATAAACCCGGGCTTCAGCTCCTACGAGCAGTACTTC. Together with reference TRBV19 and TRBJ2-7, the CDR3 gives the full variable domain: DGGITQSPKYLFRKEGQNVTLSCEQNLNHDAMYWYRQDPGQGLRLIYYSQIVNDFQKGDIAEGYSVSREKKESFPLTVTSAQKNPTAFYLCASSINPGFSSYEQYFGPGTRLTVT.

This clonotype was detected a few times. The rearrangement links TRBV6-1 to TRBJ1-5; 8 nucleotides agree with TRBD1. Losses at the gene ends were 8 bases for V and 5 bases for J; bases not matched to a gene: 8. The CDR3 contains 14 residues. Per germline, CDR1 MNHNS and CDR2 SASEGT. The CDR3 sequence is CASVQGVWYQPQHF. The CDR3 DNA is TGTGCCAGCGTACAGGGGGTATGGTATCAGCCCCAGCATTTT.

Only a few counts were recorded for this clonotype. The V gene is TRBV3-1, the J gene TRBJ1-3, with 8 nucleotides matching TRBD1. In germline, CDR1 is LGHDT, CDR2 YNNKEL (reference sequence). Trimming cost V 4 bases and J 0 bases; bases outside gene matches: 14. The CDR3 loop spans 19 amino acids. The CDR3 protein is CASSRLGTGVKGSGNTIYF. CDR3 sequence (DNA): TGTGCCAGCAGCCGCCTGGGGACAGGCGTGAAAGGCTCTGGAAACACCATATATTTT.

The chain uses TRBV5-6 and TRBJ2-2, with a possible D match to TRBD2 (5 bases). CDR1 is SGHDT and CDR2 is YYEEEE in the germline V gene. This CDR3 has 15 amino acids. Trimming removed 7 bases at V and 1 base at J, with 14 bases between. The CDR3 bases are TGTGCCAGCGGACCGCGGGCTAAGAACACCGGGGAGCTGTTTTTT. Amino acids: CASGPRAKNTGELFF.

This clonotype has more than one count but fewer than ten. CDR3 coding DNA: TGTGCCAGCAGCGGATGGGACAGGGATAATTCACCCCTCCACTTT. Amino acids: CASSGWDRDNSPLHF. V usage is TRBV9 and J usage is TRBJ1-6; 9 bases are shared with TRBD1. Unmatched junction bases numbered 3, after V lost 3 bases and J lost 5 bases. The CDR3 is 15 amino acids. The V gene's germline CDR1 is SGDLS and CDR2 YYNGEE.

The chain combines TRBV19 with TRBJ1-5; tentatively, D is TRBD1 (6 bases). The V gene lost 5 bases and the J gene lost 7 bases, with 18 bases spanning the gap. Germline CDR1 LNHDA, CDR2 SQIVND (reference sequence). The CDR3 has 15 amino acids. CDR3 in amino acids: CASSGGRRLDQPQHF. CDR3 DNA: TGTGCCAGTAGTGGGGGCAGGCGCCTAGACCAGCCCCAGCATTTT.

This chain links TRBV12-3 or TRBV12-4 with TRBJ2-2; no clear D. V dropped 10 bases and J dropped 2 bases, with 11 bases sitting between them. The CDR3 extends over 13 amino acids. CDR3: CAIGKRNTGELFF. DNA of the CDR3: TGTGCCATCGGTAAAAGAAACACCGGGGAGCTGTTTTTT.